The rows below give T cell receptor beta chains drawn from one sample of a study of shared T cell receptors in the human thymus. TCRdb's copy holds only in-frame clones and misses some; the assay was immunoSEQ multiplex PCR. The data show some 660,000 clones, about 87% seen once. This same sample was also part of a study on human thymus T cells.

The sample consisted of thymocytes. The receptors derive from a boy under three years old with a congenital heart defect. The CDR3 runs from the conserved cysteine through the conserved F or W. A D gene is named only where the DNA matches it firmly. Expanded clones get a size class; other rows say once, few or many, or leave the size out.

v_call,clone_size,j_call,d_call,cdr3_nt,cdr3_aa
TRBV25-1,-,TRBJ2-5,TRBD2,TGTGCCAGCAGTGGGGGAGGGCGGGAGACCCAGTACTTC,CASSGGGRETQYF
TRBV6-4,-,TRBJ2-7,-,TGTGCCAGCAGTCGTGTGACAGGTAAGTCCTACGAGCAGTACTTC,CASSRVTGKSYEQYF
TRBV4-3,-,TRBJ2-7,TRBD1,TGCGCCAGCAGCCAGATGCCGGGACAGGGGGGGTACGAGCAGTACTTC,CASSQMPGQGGYEQYF
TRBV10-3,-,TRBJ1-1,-,TGTGCCATCAGTGAGAGTCCCGGGTCGAGGGAAGCTTTCTTT,CAISESPGSREAFF
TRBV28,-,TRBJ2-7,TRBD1,TGTGCCAGCAGTCTAAAAGGACAGGCGAGCTACGAGCAGTACTTC,CASSLKGQASYEQYF
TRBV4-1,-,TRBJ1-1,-,TGCGCCAGCAGCACCTACAGGGAGGGGCCTGAAGCTTTCTTT,CASSTYREGPEAFF
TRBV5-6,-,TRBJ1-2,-,TGTGCCAGCAGCACCCCTCGGTGGCAGAGGATGGATGGCTACACCTTC,CASSTPRWQRMDGYTF
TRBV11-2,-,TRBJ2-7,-,TGTGCCAGCAGCTTAGCTAGCGCCAAATCTACCTACGAGCAGTACTTC,CASSLASAKSTYEQYF
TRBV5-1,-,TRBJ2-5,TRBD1,TGCGCCAGCAGCCTAGCCGCACAGGGGGCAGAGACCCAGTACTTC,CASSLAAQGAETQYF
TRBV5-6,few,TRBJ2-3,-,TGTGCCAGCAGCTTGGCTAGCACCCTCACAGATACGCAGTATTTT,CASSLASTLTDTQYF
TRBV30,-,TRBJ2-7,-,TGTGCCTGGAGACTCACAGGCGGAAAGGTTGACGAGCAGTACTTC,CAWRLTGGKVDEQYF
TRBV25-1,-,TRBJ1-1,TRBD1,TGTGCCAGCAGTGGGGGGGACAGGGCATTGACTGAAGCTTTCTTT,CASSGGDRALTEAFF
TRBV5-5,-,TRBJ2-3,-,TGTGCCAGCAGCTTGGTGGCGGGCCCACTCACAGATACGCAGTATTTT,CASSLVAGPLTDTQYF
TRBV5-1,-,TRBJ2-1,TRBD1,TGCGCCAGCAGCTCGGGACAGGGTTACAATGAGCAGTTCTTC,CASSSGQGYNEQFF
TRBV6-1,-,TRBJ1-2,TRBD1,TGTGCCAGCAGTGAATCCAAGGACAGGTACTATGGCTACACCTTC,CASSESKDRYYGYTF
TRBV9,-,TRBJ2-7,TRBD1,TGTGCCAGCAGCGCTTCAGGGGGCTACGAGCAGTACTTC,CASSASGGYEQYF
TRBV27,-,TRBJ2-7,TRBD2,TGTGCCAGCAGTACAAAACCCGGGACTAGCGGGAGGGGCTCCTACGAGCAGTACTTC,CASSTKPGTSGRGSYEQYF
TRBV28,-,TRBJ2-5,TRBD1,TGTGCCTCATTCGATCCCGGGACAGGGAGGGAGACCCAGTACTTC,CASFDPGTGRETQYF
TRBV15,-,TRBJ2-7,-,TGTGCCACCAGCCCGGCGGGGTCTCGCGAGCAGTACTTC,CATSPAGSREQYF
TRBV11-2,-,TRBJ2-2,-,TGTGCCAGCAGCTTAGATCGTCGGGGGAACACCGGGGAGCTGTTTTTT,CASSLDRRGNTGELFF
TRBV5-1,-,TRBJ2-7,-,TGCGCCAGCAGCTCTATCCGACGCGGTCGTCAGTACTTC,CASSSIRRGRQYF
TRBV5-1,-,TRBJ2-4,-,TGCGCCAGCAGACTTGAGGGCCGCGTCATTCAGTACTTC,CASRLEGRVIQYF
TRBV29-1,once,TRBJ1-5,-,TGCAGCGTTGGTCAGTCGCAGCCCCAGCATTTT,CSVGQSQPQHF
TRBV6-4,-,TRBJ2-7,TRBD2,TGTGCCAGCAGTAGGGTAGCGGGGAGCTCCTACGAGCAGTACTTC,CASSRVAGSSYEQYF
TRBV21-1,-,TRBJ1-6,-,TGTGCCAGCACCCGGGACAGACCCAATTCACCCCTCCACTTT,CASTRDRPNSPLHF
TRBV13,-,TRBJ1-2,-,TGTGCCAGCAGCTCCGAACTCGACAGTTCCTATGGCTACACCTTC,CASSSELDSSYGYTF